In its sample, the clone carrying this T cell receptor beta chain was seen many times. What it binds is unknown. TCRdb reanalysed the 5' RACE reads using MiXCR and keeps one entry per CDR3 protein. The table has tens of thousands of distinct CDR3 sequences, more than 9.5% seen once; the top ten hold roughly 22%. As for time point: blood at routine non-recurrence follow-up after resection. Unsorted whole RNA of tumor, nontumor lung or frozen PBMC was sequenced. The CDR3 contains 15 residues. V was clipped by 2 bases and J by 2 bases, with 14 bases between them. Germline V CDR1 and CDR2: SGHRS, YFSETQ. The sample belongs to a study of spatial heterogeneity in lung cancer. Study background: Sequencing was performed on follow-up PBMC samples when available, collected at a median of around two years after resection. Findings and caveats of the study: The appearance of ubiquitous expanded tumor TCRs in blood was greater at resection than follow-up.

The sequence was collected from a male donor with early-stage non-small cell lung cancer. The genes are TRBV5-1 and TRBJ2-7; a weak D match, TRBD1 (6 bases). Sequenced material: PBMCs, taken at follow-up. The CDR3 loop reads CASSFGTGPAYEQYF. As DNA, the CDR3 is TGCGCCAGCAGCTTTGGAACAGGGCCAGCCTACGAGCAGTACTTC.